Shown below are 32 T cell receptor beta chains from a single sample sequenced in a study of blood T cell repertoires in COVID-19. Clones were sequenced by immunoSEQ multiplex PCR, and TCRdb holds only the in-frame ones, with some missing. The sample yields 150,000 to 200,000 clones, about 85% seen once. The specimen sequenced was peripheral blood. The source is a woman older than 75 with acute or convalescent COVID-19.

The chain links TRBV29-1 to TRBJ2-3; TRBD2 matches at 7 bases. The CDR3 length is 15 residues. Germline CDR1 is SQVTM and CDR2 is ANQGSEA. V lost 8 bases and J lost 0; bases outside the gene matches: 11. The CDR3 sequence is CSSLGEGFSTDTQYF. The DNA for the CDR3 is TGCAGCTCCTTGGGGGAGGGATTTAGCACAGATACGCAGTATTTT.

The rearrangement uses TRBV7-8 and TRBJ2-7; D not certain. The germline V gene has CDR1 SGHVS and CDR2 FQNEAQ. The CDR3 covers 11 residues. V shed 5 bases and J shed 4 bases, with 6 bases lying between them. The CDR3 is CASSLIYEQYF. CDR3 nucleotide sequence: TGTGCCAGCAGCCTCATTTACGAGCAGTACTTC.

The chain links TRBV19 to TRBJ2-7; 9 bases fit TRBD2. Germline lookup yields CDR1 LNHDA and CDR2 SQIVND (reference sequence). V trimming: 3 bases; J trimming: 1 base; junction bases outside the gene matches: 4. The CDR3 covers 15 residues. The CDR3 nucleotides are TGTGCCAGTAGTATCGGACTAGCGTTGTCCTACGAGCAGTACTTC. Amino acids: CASSIGLALSYEQYF. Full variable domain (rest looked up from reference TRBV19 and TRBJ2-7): DGGITQSPKYLFRKEGQNVTLSCEQNLNHDAMYWYRQDPGQGLRLIYYSQIVNDFQKGDIAEGYSVSREKKESFPLTVTSAQKNPTAFYLCASSIGLALSYEQYFGPGTRLTVT.

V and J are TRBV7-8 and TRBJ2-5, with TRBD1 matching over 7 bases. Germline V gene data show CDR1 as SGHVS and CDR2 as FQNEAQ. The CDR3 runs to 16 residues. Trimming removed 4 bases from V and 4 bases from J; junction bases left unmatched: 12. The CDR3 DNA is TGTGCCAGCAGCTCTTACCCCGAGACAGGGTTAGAGACCCAGTACTTC. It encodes CASSSYPETGLETQYF.

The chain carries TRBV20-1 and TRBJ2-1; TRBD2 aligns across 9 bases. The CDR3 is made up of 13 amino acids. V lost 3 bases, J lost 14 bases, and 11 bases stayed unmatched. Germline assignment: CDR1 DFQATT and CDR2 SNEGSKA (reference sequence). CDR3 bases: TGCAGTGCTAGTTGGCTAGCGGGACCGCGGGAGTTCTTC. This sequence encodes CSASWLAGPREFF.

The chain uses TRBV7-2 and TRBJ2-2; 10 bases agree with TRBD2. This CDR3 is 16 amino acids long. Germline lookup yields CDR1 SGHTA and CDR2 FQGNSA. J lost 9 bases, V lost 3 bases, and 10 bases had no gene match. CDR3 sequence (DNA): TGTGCCAGCAGCTTCCCAGCGGGGGGGTCCCCCAGGGAGCTGTTTTTT. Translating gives CASSFPAGGSPRELFF.

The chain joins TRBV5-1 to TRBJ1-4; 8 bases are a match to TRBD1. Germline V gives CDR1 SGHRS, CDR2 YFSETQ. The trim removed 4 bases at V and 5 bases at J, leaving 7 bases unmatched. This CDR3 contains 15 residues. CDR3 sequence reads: CASSGRQGSNEKLFF. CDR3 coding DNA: TGCGCCAGCAGCGGGCGACAGGGGTCCAATGAAAAACTGTTTTTT.

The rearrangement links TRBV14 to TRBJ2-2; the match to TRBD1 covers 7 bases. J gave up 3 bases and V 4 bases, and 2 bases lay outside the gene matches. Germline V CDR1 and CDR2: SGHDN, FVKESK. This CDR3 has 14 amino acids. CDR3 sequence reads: CASSRGQHTGELFF. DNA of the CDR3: TGTGCCAGCAGCCGGGGACAGCACACCGGGGAGCTGTTTTTT.

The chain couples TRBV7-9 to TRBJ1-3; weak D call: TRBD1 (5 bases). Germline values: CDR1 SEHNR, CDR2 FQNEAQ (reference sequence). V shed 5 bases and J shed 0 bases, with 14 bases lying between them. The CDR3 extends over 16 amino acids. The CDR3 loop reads CASSSRDSSSGNTIYF. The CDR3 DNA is TGTGCCAGCAGCAGCCGGGACTCGAGCTCTGGAAACACCATATATTTT.

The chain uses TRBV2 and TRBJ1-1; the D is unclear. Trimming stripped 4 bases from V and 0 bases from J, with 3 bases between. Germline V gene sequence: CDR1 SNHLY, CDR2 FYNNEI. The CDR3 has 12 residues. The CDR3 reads CASSAVNTEAFF. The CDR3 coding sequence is TGTGCCAGCAGTGCAGTGAACACTGAAGCTTTCTTT. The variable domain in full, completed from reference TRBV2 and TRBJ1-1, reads EPEVTQTPSHQVTQMGQEVILRCVPISNHLYFYWYRQILGQKVEFLVSFYNNEISEKSEIFDDQFSVERPDGSNFTLKIRSTKLEDSAMYFCASSAVNTEAFFGQGTRLTVV.

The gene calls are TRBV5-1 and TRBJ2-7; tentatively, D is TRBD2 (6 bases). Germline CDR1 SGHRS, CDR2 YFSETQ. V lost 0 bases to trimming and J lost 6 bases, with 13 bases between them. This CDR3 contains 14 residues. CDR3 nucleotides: TGCGCCAGCAGCTTGGAGTCTCGGGACTCCGAGCAGTACTTC. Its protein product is CASSLESRDSEQYF. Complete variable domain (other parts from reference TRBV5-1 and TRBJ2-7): KAGVTQTPRYLIKTRGQQVTLSCSPISGHRSVSWYQQTPGQGLQFLFEYFSETQRNKGNFPGRFSGRQFSNSRSEMNVSTLELGDSALYLCASSLESRDSEQYFGPGTRLTVT.

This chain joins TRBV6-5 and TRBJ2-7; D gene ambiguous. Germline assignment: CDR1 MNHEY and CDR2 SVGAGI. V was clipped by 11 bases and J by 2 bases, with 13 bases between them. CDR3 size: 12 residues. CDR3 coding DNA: TGTGCCTCGAGAGGCATCACCTACGAGCAGTACTTC. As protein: CASRGITYEQYF.

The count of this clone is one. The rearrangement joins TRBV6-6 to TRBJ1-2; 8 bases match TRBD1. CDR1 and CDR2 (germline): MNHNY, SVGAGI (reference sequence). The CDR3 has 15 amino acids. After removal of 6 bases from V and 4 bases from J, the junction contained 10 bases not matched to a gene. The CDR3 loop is CASRGTGEGGYGYTF. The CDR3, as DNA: TGTGCCAGCAGAGGGACAGGTGAAGGGGGCTATGGCTACACCTTC.

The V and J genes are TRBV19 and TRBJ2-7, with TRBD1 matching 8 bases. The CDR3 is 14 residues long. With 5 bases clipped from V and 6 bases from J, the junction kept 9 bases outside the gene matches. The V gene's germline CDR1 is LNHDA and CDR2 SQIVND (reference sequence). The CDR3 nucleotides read TGTGCCAGTAGTTCGGGACAGGTGACTGGCGAGCAGTACTTC. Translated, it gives CASSSGQVTGEQYF.

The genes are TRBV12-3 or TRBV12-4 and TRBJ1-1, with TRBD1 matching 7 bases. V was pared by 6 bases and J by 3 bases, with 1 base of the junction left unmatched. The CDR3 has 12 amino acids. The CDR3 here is CASRQGYTEAFF. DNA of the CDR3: TGTGCCAGCAGACAGGGGTACACTGAAGCTTTCTTT.

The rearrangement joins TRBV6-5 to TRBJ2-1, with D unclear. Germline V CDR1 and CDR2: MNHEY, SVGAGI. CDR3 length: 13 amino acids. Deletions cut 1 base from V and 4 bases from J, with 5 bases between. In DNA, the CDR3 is TGTGCCAGCAGTTACTTGCAGTACAATGAGCAGTTCTTC. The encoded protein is CASSYLQYNEQFF.

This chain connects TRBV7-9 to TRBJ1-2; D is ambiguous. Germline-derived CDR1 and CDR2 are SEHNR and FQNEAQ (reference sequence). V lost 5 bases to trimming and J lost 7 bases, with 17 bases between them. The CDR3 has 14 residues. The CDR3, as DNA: TGTGCCAGCAGCCCCCTGAGCCCCTTTGGTGGCTACACCTTC. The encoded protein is CASSPLSPFGGYTF.

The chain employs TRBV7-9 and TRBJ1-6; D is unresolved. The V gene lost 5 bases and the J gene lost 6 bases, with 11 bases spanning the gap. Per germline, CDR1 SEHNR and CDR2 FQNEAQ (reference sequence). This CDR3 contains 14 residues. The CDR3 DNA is TGTGCCAGCAGCCATAGTTCGTCTAATTCACCCCTCCACTTT. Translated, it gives CASSHSSSNSPLHF.

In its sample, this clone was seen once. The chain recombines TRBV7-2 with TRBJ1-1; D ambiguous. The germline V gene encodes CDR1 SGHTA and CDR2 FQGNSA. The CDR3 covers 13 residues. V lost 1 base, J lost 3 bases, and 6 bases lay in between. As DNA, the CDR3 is TGTGCCAGCAGCTTAGTAGTTTACACTGAAGCTTTCTTT. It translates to CASSLVVYTEAFF.

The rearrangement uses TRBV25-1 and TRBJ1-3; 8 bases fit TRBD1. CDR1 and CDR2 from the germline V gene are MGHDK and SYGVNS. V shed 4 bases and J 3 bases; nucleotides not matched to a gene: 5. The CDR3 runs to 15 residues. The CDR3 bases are TGTGCCAGCAGTGCCCAGGGGGCGCGTGGAAACACCATATATTTT. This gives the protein CASSAQGARGNTIYF.

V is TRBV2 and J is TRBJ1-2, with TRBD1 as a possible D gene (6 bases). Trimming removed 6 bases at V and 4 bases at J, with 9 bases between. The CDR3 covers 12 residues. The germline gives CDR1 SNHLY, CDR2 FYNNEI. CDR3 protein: CASRAGAYGYTF. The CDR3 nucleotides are TGTGCCAGCAGGGCAGGGGCCTATGGCTACACCTTC.

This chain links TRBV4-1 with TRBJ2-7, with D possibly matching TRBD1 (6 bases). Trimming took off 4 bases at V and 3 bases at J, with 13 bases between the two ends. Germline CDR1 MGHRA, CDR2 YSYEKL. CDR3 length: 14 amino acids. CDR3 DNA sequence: TGCGCCAGCAGCCGGACAGAGGCTCTCTACGAGCAGTACTTC. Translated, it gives CASSRTEALYEQYF.

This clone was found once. CDR3 sequence (DNA): TGCGCCAGCAGCCCCACCGAGGGGGCCTACAATGAGCAGTTCTTC. It encodes CASSPTEGAYNEQFF. The rearrangement joins TRBV4-3 to TRBJ2-1, with D possibly matching TRBD1 (6 bases). The germline V gene has CDR1 LGHNA and CDR2 YSLEER. This CDR3 is 15 amino acids long. The V and J ends lost 4 bases and 2 bases respectively, with 12 bases between them.

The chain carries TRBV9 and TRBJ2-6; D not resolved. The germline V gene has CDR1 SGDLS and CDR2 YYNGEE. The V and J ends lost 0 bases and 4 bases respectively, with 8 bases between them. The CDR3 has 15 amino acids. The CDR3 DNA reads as TGTGCCAGCAGCGTAGAGAGGAGCGGGGCCAACGTCCTGACTTTC. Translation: CASSVERSGANVLTF.

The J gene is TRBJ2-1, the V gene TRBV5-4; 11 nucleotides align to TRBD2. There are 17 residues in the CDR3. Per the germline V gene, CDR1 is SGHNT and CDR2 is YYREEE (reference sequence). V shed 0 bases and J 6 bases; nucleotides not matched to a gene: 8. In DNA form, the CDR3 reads TGTGCCAGCAGCTTGGGGGGTAGCGGGAGGGCCTTCAATGAGCAGTTCTTC. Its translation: CASSLGGSGRAFNEQFF.

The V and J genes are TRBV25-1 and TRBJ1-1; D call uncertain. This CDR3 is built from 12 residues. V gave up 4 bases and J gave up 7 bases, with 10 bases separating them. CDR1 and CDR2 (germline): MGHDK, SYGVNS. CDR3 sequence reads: CASSARGSEAFF. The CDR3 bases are TGTGCCAGCAGTGCCCGGGGAAGTGAAGCTTTCTTT.

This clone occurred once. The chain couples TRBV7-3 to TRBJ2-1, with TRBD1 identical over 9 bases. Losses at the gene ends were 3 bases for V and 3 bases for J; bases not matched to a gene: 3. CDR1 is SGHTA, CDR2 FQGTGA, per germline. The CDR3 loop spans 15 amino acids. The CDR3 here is CASSFWGQGYNEQFF. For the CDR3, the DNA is TGTGCCAGCAGCTTTTGGGGACAGGGCTACAATGAGCAGTTCTTC.

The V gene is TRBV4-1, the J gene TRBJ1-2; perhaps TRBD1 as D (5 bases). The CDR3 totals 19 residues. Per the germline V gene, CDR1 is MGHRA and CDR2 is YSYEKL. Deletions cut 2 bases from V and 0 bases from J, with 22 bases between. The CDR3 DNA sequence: TGCGCCAGCAGCCAATTCCCCGCCCAAAACAGGAAGACTAACTATGGCTACACCTTC. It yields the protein CASSQFPAQNRKTNYGYTF.

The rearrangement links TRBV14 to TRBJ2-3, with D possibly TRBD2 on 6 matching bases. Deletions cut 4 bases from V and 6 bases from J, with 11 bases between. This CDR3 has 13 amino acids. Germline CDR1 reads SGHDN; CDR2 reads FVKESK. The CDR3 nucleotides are TGTGCCAGCAGCCCCATTGGGGGGGATACGCAGTATTTT. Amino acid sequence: CASSPIGGDTQYF.

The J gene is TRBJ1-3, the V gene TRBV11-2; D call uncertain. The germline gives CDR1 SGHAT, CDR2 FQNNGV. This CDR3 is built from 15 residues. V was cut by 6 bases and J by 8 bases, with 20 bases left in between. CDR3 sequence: CASRIAQGRGHTIYF. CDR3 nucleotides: TGTGCCAGCAGAATAGCGCAAGGGCGAGGGCACACCATATATTTT.

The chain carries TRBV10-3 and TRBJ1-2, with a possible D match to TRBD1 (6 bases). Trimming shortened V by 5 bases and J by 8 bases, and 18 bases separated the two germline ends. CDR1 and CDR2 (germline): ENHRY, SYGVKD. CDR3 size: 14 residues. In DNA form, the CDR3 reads TGTGCCATCAGTCTGCCGGGACAAAGGGACGGCTACACCTTC. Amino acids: CAISLPGQRDGYTF.

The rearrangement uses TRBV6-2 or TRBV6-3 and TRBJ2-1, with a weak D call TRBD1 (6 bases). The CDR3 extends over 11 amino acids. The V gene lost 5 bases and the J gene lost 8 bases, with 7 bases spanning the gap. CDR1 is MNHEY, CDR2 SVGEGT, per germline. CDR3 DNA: TGTGCCAGCAGTCACAGGGATGAGCAGTTCTTC. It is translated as CASSHRDEQFF.